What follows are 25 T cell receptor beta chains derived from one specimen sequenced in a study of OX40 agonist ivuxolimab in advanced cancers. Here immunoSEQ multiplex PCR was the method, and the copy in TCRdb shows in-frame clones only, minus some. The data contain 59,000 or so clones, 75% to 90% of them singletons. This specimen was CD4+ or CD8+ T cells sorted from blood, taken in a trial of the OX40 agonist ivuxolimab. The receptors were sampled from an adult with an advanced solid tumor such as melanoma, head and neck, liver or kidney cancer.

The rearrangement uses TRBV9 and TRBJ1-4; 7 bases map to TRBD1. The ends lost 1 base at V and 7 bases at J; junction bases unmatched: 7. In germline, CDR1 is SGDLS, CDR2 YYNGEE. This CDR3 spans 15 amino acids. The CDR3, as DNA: TGTGCCAGCAGCGTACTAACCGGGACAGCTGAAAAACTGTTTTTT. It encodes CASSVLTGTAEKLFF.

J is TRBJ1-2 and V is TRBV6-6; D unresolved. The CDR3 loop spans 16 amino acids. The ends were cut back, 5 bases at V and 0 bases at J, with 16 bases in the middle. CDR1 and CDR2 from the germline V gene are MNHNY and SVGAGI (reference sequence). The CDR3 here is CASSTGPTKSNYGYTF. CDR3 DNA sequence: TGTGCCAGCAGTACCGGTCCTACAAAGTCTAACTATGGCTACACCTTC.

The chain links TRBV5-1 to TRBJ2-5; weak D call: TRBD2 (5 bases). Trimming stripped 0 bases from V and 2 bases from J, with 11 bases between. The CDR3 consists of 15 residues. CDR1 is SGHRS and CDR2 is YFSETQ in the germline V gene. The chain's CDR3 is CASSLGMREQETQYF. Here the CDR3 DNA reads TGCGCCAGCAGCTTGGGTATGAGGGAACAAGAGACCCAGTACTTC.

This CDR3 is CASSMGTGSSTDTQYF. The DNA for the CDR3 is TGTGCCAGTAGTATGGGGACAGGATCTAGCACAGATACGCAGTATTTT. J is TRBJ2-3 and V is TRBV19, with TRBD1 identical over 8 bases. The germline V gene has CDR1 LNHDA and CDR2 SQIVND (reference sequence). Losses at the gene ends were 3 bases for V and 0 bases for J; bases not matched to a gene: 5. The CDR3 loop spans 16 amino acids.

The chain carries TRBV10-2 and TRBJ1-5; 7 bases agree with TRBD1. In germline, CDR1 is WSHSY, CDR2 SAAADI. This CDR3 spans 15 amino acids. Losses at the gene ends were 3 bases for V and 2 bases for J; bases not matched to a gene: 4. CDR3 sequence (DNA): TGCGCCAGCAGTGAAGGACAGGTCCGCAATCAGCCCCAGCATTTT. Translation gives CASSEGQVRNQPQHF.

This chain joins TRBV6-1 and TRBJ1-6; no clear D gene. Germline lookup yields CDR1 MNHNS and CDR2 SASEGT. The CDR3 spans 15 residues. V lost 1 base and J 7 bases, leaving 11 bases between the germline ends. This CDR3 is CASSEGGQRNSPLHF. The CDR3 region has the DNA TGTGCCAGCAGTGAAGGAGGCCAGAGAAATTCACCCCTCCACTTT.

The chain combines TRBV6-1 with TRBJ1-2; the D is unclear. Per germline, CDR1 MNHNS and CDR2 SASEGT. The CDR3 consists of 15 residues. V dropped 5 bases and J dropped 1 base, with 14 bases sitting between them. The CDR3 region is CASSREVGINYGYTF. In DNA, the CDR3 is TGTGCCAGCAGTCGGGAGGTTGGTATTAACTATGGCTACACCTTC.

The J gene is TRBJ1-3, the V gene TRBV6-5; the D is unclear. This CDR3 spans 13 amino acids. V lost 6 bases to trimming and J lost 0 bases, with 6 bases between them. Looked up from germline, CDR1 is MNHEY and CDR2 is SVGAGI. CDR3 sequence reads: CASRTGSGNTIYF. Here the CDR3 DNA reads TGTGCCAGCAGGACGGGCTCTGGAAACACCATATATTTT.

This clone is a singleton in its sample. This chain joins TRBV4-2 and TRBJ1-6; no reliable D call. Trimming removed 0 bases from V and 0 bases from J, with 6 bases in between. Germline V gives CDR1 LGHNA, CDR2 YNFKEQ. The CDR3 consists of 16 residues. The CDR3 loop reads CASSQEVRSYNSPLHF. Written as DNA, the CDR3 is TGTGCCAGCAGCCAAGAAGTCCGCTCCTATAATTCACCCCTCCACTTT.

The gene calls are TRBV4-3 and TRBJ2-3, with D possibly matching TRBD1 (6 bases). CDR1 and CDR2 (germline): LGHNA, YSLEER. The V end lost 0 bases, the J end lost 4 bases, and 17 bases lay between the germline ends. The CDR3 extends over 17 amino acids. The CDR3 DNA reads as TGCGCCAGCAGCCAAGAAAGAGGGTTGGGGGCGGCAGATACGCAGTATTTT. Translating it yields CASSQERGLGAADTQYF.

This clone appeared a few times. The CDR3 DNA reads as TGTGCCAGCAGTTCTTACAGGATCACAGATACGCAGTATTTT. Residues: CASSSYRITDTQYF. The genes are TRBV6-5 and TRBJ2-3; a possible D gene is TRBD1 (5 bases). With 4 bases removed from V and 2 bases from J, the gap between germline ends came to 10 bases. This CDR3 comprises 14 residues. The V gene's germline CDR1 is MNHEY and CDR2 SVGAGI.

The DNA of the CDR3 is TGCAGCGGTGTTGGGGTAGGGTACGAAGCTTTCTTT. Protein: CSGVGVGYEAFF. This chain connects TRBV29-1 to TRBJ1-1; no clear D. The ends were cut back, 7 bases at V and 8 bases at J, with 17 bases in the middle. Germline V gene lookup returns CDR1 SQVTM and CDR2 ANQGSEA. The CDR3 has 12 amino acids.

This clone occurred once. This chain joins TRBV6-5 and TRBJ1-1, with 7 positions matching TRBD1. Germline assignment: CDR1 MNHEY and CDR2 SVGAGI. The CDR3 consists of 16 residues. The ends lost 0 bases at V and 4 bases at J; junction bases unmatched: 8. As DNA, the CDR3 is TGTGCCAGCAGTTACTCGTATTTACAGGGGAGCACTGAAGCTTTCTTT. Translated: CASSYSYLQGSTEAFF.

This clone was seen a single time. The CDR3 here is CASSSGQENQPQHF. CDR3 nucleotides: TGTGCCAGCAGCTCGGGACAAGAAAATCAGCCCCAGCATTTT. V gene TRBV7-9 combines with J gene TRBJ1-5; D possibly corresponds to TRBD1 (6 bases). V was pared by 4 bases and J by 4 bases, with 11 bases between. CDR1 is SEHNR, CDR2 FQNEAQ, per germline (reference sequence). The CDR3 totals 14 residues.

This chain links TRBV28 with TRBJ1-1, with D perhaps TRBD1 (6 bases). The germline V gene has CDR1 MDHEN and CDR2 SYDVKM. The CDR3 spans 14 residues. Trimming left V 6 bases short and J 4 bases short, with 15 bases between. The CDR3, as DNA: TGTGCCAGCAGATTTAGTTCAGGGGTCACTGAAGCTTTCTTT. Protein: CASRFSSGVTEAFF.

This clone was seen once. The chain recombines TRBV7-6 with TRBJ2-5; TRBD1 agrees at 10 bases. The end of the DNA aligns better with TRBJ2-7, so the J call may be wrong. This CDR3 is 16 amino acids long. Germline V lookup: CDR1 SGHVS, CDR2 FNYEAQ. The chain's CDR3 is CASSLRQGALSHEQYF. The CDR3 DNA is TGTGCCAGCAGCCTTAGACAGGGGGCGCTTTCCCACGAGCAGTACTTC.

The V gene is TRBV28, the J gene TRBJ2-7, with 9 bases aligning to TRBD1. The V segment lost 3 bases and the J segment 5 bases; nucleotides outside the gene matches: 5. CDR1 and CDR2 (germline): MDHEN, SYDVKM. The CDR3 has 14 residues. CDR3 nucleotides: TGTGCCAGCAGTTTGGGACAGGGAAGGAACGAGCAGTACTTC. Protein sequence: CASSLGQGRNEQYF.

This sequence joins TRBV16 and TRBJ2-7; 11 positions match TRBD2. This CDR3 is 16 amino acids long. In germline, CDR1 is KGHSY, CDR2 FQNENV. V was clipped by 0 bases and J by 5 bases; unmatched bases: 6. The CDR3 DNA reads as TGTGCCAGCAGCCAATCGAGGTCACTAGCGGGAGACGAGCAGTACTTC. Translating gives CASSQSRSLAGDEQYF.

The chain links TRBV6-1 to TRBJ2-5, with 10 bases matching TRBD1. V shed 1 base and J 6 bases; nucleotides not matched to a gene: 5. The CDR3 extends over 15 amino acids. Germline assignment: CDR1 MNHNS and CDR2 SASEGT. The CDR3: CASSEVGQGLKTQYF. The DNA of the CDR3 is TGTGCCAGCAGTGAAGTGGGACAGGGGTTAAAGACCCAGTACTTC.

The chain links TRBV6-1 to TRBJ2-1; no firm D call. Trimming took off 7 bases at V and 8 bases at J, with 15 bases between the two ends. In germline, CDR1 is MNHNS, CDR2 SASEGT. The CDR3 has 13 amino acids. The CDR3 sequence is CASTRRSRDEQFF. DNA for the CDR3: TGTGCCAGCACCCGGCGGTCCCGGGATGAGCAGTTCTTC.

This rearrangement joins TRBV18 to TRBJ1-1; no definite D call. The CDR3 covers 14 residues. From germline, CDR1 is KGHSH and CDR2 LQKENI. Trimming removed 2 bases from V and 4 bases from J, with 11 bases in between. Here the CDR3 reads CASSPGVSITEAFF. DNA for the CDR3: TGTGCCAGCTCACCAGGGGTATCGATCACTGAAGCTTTCTTT.

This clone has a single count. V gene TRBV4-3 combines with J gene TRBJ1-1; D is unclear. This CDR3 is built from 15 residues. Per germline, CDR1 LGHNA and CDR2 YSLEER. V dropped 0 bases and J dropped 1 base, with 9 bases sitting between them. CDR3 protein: CASSQEWAGNTEAFF. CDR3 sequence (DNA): TGCGCCAGCAGCCAAGAGTGGGCGGGGAACACTGAAGCTTTCTTT.

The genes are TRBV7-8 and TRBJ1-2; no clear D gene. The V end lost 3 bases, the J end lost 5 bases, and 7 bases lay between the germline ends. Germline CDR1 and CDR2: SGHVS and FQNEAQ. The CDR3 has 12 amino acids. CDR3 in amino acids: CASSFDEYGYTF. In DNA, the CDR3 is TGTGCCAGCAGCTTCGACGAGTATGGCTACACCTTC.

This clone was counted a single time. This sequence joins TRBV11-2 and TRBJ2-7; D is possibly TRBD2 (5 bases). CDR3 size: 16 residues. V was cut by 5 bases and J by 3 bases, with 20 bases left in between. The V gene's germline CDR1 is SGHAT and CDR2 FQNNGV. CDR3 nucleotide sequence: TGTGCCAGCAGCCGATTGACGGTACGGGGAAGCTACGAGCAGTACTTC. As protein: CASSRLTVRGSYEQYF.

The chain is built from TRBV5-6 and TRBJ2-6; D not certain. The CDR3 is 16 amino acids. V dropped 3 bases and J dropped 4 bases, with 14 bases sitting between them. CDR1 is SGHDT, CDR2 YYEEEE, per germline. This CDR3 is CASSSLVLAGANVLTF. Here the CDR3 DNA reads TGTGCCAGCAGCTCTCTCGTCCTGGCGGGGGCCAACGTCCTGACTTTC.